The 20 T cell receptor beta chains listed next were all sequenced from one sample in a study of PD-1 blockade in classical Hodgkin lymphoma. Every patient relapsed after autologous stem cell transplantation, and brentuximab vedotin exposure varied. Data came from immunoSEQ multiplex PCR; TCRdb stores just in-frame clones and leaves some out. The sample lists some 150,000 clones, just under 80% seen once, with about 9.3% in the top ten. Material: peripheral blood mononuclear cells (PBMCs), obtained before the second cycle of nivolumab. These receptors came from a human donor with classical Hodgkin lymphoma.

The V and J genes are TRBV6-1 and TRBJ2-5; 9 positions match TRBD1. CDR3 length: 13 amino acids. Germline-derived CDR1 and CDR2 are MNHNS and SASEGT. The junction had 5 bases not matched to a gene; V was cut back by 8 bases and J by 4 bases. The CDR3 loop is CASRRQGGETQYF. The DNA for the CDR3 is TGTGCCAGCCGTCGACAGGGGGGAGAGACCCAGTACTTC.

The chain recombines TRBV11-1 with TRBJ2-2, with TRBD1 matching over 8 bases. Germline CDR1 is SGHAT and CDR2 is FQDESV (reference sequence). The CDR3 is made up of 16 amino acids. J was trimmed by 4 bases and V by 2 bases; bases with no gene match: 6. The CDR3 loop reads CASSLWAGGVTGELFF. CDR3 sequence (DNA): TGTGCCAGCAGCTTATGGGCAGGGGGCGTCACCGGGGAGCTGTTTTTT.

This chain links TRBV15 with TRBJ1-2, with D hard to call. The CDR3 extends over 15 amino acids. Trimming pared 7 bases from V and 0 bases from J, leaving 15 bases between. CDR1 and CDR2 (germline): LNHNV, YYDKDF (reference sequence). CDR3 nucleotide sequence: TGTGCCACCACCGACACAGTCATAGCTAACTATGGCTACACCTTC. Residues: CATTDTVIANYGYTF.

J is TRBJ1-1 and V is TRBV29-1; D call uncertain. V lost 1 base, J lost 1 base, and 7 bases lay in between. Germline V gene data show CDR1 as SQVTM and CDR2 as ANQGSEA. This CDR3 has 13 residues. CDR3 sequence: CSVEAHSNTEAFF. The DNA of the CDR3 is TGCAGCGTTGAAGCACACTCGAACACTGAAGCTTTCTTT.

V and J are TRBV5-1 and TRBJ2-3, with D possibly matching TRBD2 (6 bases). This CDR3 is 14 amino acids long. CDR1 SGHRS and CDR2 YFSETQ come from the germline V gene. Trimming pared 3 bases from V and 4 bases from J, leaving 12 bases between. CDR3 DNA: TGCGCCAGCAGCTACGGACTATTGGCAGATACGCAGTATTTT. Its protein product is CASSYGLLADTQYF. Using reference TRBV5-1 and TRBJ2-3 for the parts outside the CDR3, the full variable domain is KAGVTQTPRYLIKTRGQQVTLSCSPISGHRSVSWYQQTPGQGLQFLFEYFSETQRNKGNFPGRFSGRQFSNSRSEMNVSTLELGDSALYLCASSYGLLADTQYFGPGTRLTVL.

Many counts were recorded for this clone. This CDR3 reads CASSLGDTSSYEQYF. The DNA of the CDR3 is TGCGCCAGCAGCTTGGGGGACACGAGCTCCTACGAGCAGTACTTC. This chain links TRBV5-1 with TRBJ2-7; D may be TRBD1 (6 bases). Germline V lookup: CDR1 SGHRS, CDR2 YFSETQ. Trimming shortened V by 0 bases and J by 0 bases, and 10 bases separated the two germline ends. This CDR3 has 15 residues.

This rearrangement joins TRBV7-3 to TRBJ2-1; 7 bases are shared with TRBD2. Trimming removed 1 base from V and 1 base from J; junction bases left unmatched: 1. Germline V gene sequence: CDR1 SGHTA, CDR2 FQGTGA. The CDR3 is made up of 15 amino acids. The CDR3 nucleotides are TGTGCCAGCAGCTTAAAACTAGCGTCCTACAATGAGCAGTTCTTC. Translation gives CASSLKLASYNEQFF.

V and J are TRBV18 and TRBJ1-5, with a possible D match to TRBD1 (6 bases). Trimming cost V 3 bases and J 6 bases, with 12 bases left between them. Germline assignment: CDR1 KGHSH and CDR2 LQKENI. This CDR3 has 14 residues. Written as DNA, the CDR3 is TGTGCCAGCTCACCCCCTGGACAGTTTCAGCCCCAGCATTTT. It codes for CASSPPGQFQPQHF.

This rearrangement joins TRBV21-1 to TRBJ2-7. TRBV21-1 is shown as a pseudogene. The CDR3 is 8 residues long. This CDR3 is CARYEQYF. DNA of the CDR3: TGTGCCAGGTACGAGCAGTACTTC.

The gene calls are TRBV13 and TRBJ2-7; D is possibly TRBD1 or TRBD2 (5 bases each). The CDR3 covers 14 residues. Trimming removed 3 bases from V and 3 bases from J, with 12 bases in between. Germline V lookup: CDR1 PRHDT, CDR2 FYEKMQ (reference sequence). CDR3 nucleotide sequence: TGTGCCAGCAGCTTGGTGGGACGGCACTACGAGCAGTACTTC. Amino acid sequence: CASSLVGRHYEQYF.

The rearrangement joins TRBV12-5 to TRBJ2-2, with TRBD2 as a possible D gene (6 bases). This CDR3 has 16 amino acids. V lost 2 bases and J lost 2, with 12 bases in between. CDR1 LGHNT and CDR2 FRNRAP come from the germline V gene. In nucleotides, the CDR3 is TGTGCTAGTGGTTTGACCGGGACTGTTAACACCGGGGAGCTGTTTTTT. As protein: CASGLTGTVNTGELFF.

This rearrangement joins TRBV5-4 to TRBJ1-1, with D unresolved. V was trimmed by 9 bases and J by 0 bases, leaving 12 bases between them. This CDR3 has 13 residues. The V gene's germline CDR1 is SGHNT and CDR2 YYREEE (reference sequence). CDR3 nucleotides: TGTGCCACCCGGACGGCTATGAACACTGAAGCTTTCTTT. It yields the protein CATRTAMNTEAFF.

V is TRBV7-2 and J is TRBJ1-4; D unresolved. CDR1 SGHTA and CDR2 FQGNSA come from the germline V gene. This CDR3 is built from 15 residues. V dropped 5 bases and J dropped 0 bases, with 10 bases sitting between them. For the CDR3, the DNA is TGTGCCAGCAGCCCCGACGGAACAACTAATGAAAAACTGTTTTTT. It encodes CASSPDGTTNEKLFF.

This chain links TRBV5-6 with TRBJ1-2; no clear D gene. V lost 3 bases to trimming and J lost 0 bases, with 15 bases between them. Looked up from germline, CDR1 is SGHDT and CDR2 is YYEEEE. The length of the CDR3 is 16 residues. The CDR3 nucleotides read TGTGCCAGCAGCTGGTCTTGGACGGCCACTAACTATGGCTACACCTTC. It encodes CASSWSWTATNYGYTF. Full variable domain (remainder filled in from reference TRBV5-6 and TRBJ1-2): DAGVTQSPTHLIKTRGQQVTLRCSPKSGHDTVSWYQQALGQGPQFIFQYYEEEERQRGNFPDRFSGHQFPNYSSELNVNALLLGDSALYLCASSWSWTATNYGYTFGSGTRLTVV.

This chain uses TRBV5-1 with TRBJ2-7; the match to TRBD2 covers 11 bases. The CDR3 is 16 residues long. Trimming removed 4 bases from V and 6 bases from J; junction bases left unmatched: 12. From germline, CDR1 is SGHRS and CDR2 YFSETQ. CDR3 residues: CASSKLLAGDLSEQYF. Written as DNA, the CDR3 is TGCGCCAGCAGCAAATTACTAGCGGGGGACCTTTCCGAGCAGTACTTC.

V usage is TRBV29-1 and J usage is TRBJ2-1, with unresolved D. The CDR3 sequence is 13 residues long. The V gene's germline CDR1 is SQVTM and CDR2 ANQGSEA. V dropped 1 base and J dropped 6 bases, with 10 bases sitting between them. DNA of the CDR3: TGCAGCGTTGAAGTTGCGACCCCCAATGAGCAGTTCTTC. Protein sequence: CSVEVATPNEQFF.

This clone was picked up a small number of times. V and J are TRBV28 and TRBJ1-1; D is possibly TRBD1 (6 bases). The V and J ends lost 1 base and 4 bases respectively, with 19 bases between them. This CDR3 is 17 amino acids long. The V gene's germline CDR1 is MDHEN and CDR2 SYDVKM. CDR3 in DNA: TGTGCCAGCAGTTTATATATCGGGACAAAAAGGAGCACTGAAGCTTTCTTT. This gives the protein CASSLYIGTKRSTEAFF.

This clone was observed a handful of times. The V and J genes are TRBV7-3 and TRBJ1-1; possible D gene TRBD1, 6 bases. Deletions cut 5 bases from V and 5 bases from J, with 12 bases between. Germline CDR1 and CDR2: SGHTA and FQGTGA. This CDR3 is 13 amino acids long. This chain's CDR3 is CASSTTGLTEAFF. The DNA for the CDR3 is TGTGCCAGCAGCACGACAGGCTTGACTGAAGCTTTCTTT.

This chain uses TRBV19 with TRBJ2-6; D gene uncertain. CDR1 and CDR2 (germline): LNHDA, SQIVND (reference sequence). This CDR3 contains 15 residues. V was trimmed by 4 bases and J by 0 bases, leaving 7 bases between them. For the CDR3, the DNA is TGTGCCAGTAGTACTCGAAGCTCTGGGGCCAACGTCCTGACTTTC. The encoded protein is CASSTRSSGANVLTF.

The V and J genes are TRBV6-4 and TRBJ2-3; no reliable D call. This CDR3 has 13 amino acids. V lost 3 bases to trimming and J lost 1 base, with 5 bases between them. Germline CDR1 and CDR2: MRHNA and SNTAGT. In DNA, the CDR3 is TGTGCCAGCAGTGAAAGCGGCACAGATACGCAGTATTTT. It is translated as CASSESGTDTQYF.